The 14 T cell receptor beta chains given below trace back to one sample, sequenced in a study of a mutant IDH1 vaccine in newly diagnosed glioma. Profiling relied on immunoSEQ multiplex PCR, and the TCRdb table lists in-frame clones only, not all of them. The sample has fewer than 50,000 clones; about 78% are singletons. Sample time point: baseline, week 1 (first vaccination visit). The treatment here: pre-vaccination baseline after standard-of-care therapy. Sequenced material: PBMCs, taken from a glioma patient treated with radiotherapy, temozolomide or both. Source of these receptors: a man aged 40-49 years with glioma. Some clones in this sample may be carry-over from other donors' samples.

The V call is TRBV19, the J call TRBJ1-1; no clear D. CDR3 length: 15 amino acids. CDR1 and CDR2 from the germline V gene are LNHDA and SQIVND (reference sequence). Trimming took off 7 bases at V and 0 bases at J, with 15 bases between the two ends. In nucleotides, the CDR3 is TGTGCCAGTACCGATCTCTCAGGCATGAACACTGAAGCTTTCTTT. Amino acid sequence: CASTDLSGMNTEAFF.

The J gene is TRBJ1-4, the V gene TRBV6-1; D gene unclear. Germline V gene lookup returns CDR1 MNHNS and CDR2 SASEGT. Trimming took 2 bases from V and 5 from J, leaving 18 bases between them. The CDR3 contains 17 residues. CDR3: CASSETPGGAANEKLFF. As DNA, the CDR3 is TGTGCCAGCAGTGAAACCCCTGGCGGAGCCGCCAATGAAAAACTGTTTTTT.

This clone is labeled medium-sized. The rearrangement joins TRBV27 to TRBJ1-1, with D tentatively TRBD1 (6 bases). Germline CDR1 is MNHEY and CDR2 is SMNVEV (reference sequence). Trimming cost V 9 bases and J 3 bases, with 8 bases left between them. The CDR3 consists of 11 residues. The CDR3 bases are TGTGCCAGGTCAGGGGACACTGAAGCTTTCTTT. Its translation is CARSGDTEAFF.

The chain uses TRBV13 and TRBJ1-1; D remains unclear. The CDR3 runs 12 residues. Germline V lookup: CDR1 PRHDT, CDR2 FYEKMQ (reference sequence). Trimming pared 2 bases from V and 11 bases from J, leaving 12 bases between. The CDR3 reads CASSLFMLAAFF. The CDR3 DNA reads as TGTGCCAGCAGCTTATTCATGTTGGCGGCTTTCTTT. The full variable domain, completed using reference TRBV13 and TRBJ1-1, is AAGVIQSPRHLIKEKRETATLKCYPIPRHDTVYWYQQGPGQDPQFLISFYEKMQSDKGSIPDRFSAQQFSDYHSELNMSSLELGDSALYFCASSLFMLAAFFGQGTRLTVV.

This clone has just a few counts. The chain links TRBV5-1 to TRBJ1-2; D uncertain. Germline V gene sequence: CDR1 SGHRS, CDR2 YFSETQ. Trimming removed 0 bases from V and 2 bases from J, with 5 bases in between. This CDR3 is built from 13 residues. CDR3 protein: CASSLEINYGYTF. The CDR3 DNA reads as TGCGCCAGCAGCTTGGAGATCAACTATGGCTACACCTTC.

CDR3 amino acids: CASSDSYGYTF. In DNA, the CDR3 is TGTGCCAGCAGTGACAGCTATGGCTACACCTTC. The chain has TRBV6-5 and TRBJ1-2; weak D call: TRBD1 (5 bases). The CDR3 length is 11 residues. The V and J ends lost 5 bases and 4 bases respectively, with 5 bases between them. Germline CDR1 and CDR2: MNHEY and SVGAGI.

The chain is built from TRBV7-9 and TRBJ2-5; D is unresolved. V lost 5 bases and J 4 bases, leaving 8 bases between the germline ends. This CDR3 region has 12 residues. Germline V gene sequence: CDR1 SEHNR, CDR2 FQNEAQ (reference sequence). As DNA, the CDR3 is TGTGCCAGCAGCGGGGATGCAGAGACCCAGTACTTC. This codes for CASSGDAETQYF.

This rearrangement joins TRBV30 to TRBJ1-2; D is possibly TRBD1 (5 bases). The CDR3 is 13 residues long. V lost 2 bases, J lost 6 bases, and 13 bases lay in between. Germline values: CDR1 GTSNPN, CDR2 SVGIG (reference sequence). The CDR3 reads CAWSPSRGDGYTF. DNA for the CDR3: TGTGCCTGGAGTCCTTCGAGAGGGGATGGCTACACCTTC.

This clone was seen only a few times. The CDR3 region is CASSLKTAPDTGELFF. CDR3 sequence (DNA): TGTGCCAGCAGCCTCAAGACAGCCCCAGACACCGGGGAGCTGTTTTTT. The rearrangement joins TRBV12-1 to TRBJ2-2; the table's D call, TRBD1, was not checked against the DNA. TRBV12-1 is an annotated pseudogene. The CDR3 totals 16 residues.

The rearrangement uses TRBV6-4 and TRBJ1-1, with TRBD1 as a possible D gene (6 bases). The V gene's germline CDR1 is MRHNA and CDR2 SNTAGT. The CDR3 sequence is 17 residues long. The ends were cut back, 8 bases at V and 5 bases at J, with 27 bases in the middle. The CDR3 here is CASGGVLDRDTETEAFF. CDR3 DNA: TGTGCCAGCGGGGGGGTCCTGGACAGAGACACTGAGACTGAAGCTTTCTTT.

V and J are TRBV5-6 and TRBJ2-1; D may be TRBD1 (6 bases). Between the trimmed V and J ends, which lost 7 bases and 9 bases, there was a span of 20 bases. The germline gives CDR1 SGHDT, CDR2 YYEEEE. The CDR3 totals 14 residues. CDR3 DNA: TGTGCCAGCGGCAGGGGACATGAATACGGTGAGCAGTTCTTC. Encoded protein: CASGRGHEYGEQFF.

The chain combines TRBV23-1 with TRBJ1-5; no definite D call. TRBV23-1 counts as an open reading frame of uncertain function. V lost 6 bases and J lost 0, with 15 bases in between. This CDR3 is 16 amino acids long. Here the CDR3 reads CASRALCPYSNQPQHF. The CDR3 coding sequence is TGCGCCAGCAGAGCCCTATGCCCCTATAGCAATCAGCCCCAGCATTTT.

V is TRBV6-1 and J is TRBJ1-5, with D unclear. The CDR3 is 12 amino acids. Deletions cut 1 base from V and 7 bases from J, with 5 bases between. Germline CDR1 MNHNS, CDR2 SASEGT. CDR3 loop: CASSEGEQPQHF. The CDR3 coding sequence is TGTGCCAGCAGTGAAGGGGAACAGCCCCAGCATTTT.

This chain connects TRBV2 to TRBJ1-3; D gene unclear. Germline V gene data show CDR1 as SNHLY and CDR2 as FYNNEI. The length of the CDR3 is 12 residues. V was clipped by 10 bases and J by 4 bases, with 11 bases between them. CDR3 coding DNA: TGTGCCACTATGCAACAAGGAAACACCATATATTTT. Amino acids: CATMQQGNTIYF.